Listed below are T cell receptor beta chains from one sample, sequenced in a study of CD8 T cells in Susac syndrome. TCRdb re-analysed the immunoSEQ multiplex PCR reads in MiXCR, keeping a single row per CDR3 protein. The sample has 130,000 or so distinct CDR3 sequences, 95% to 96% seen once; the top ten hold roughly 0.14%. Sequenced input: CD4+ T cells from PBMCs. These receptors came from a human donor with Susac syndrome. Each CDR3 is given with its conserved first and last residue. D genes are given only for firm matches. Some rows have no size entry. The others give once, few or many, or a class for an expanded clone.

>TRBJ2-3|TRBV30|TRBD2|-
CAWTGTSGIYTDTQYF
TGTGCCTGGACAGGGACTAGCGGGATATACACAGATACGCAGTATTTT
>TRBJ1-1|TRBV5-4|-|-
CASSPGGVVEAFF
TGTGCCAGCAGCCCGGGAGGTGTTGTTGAAGCTTTCTTT
>TRBJ1-3|TRBV9|-|-
CASSVVGMNTIYF
TGTGCCAGCAGCGTAGTAGGGATGAACACCATATATTTT
>TRBJ2-5|TRBV30|-|once
CAWSGAGLRETQYF
TGTGCCTGGAGTGGTGCAGGCCTGAGGGAGACCCAGTACTTC
>TRBJ1-1|TRBV3-1|TRBD1|once
CASSRRGQVEGEAFF
TGTGCCAGCAGCCGCCGGGGACAGGTAGAAGGTGAAGCTTTCTTT
>TRBJ1-1|TRBV30|-|-
CAWSKGVNTEAFF
TGTGCCTGGAGTAAGGGGGTGAACACTGAAGCTTTCTTT
>TRBJ2-7|TRBV7-9|TRBD2|-
CASSLGVSGKSYEQYF
TGTGCCAGCAGCTTAGGTGTTAGCGGGAAAAGCTACGAGCAGTACTTC
>TRBJ2-1|TRBV19|-|-
CASSLQGGYYNEQFF
TGTGCCAGTAGTCTCCAGGGGGGCTACTACAATGAGCAGTTCTTC
>TRBJ2-5|TRBV12-3/TRBV12-4|-|-
CASSRVGHQETQYF
TGTGCCAGCAGTAGGGTGGGACACCAAGAGACCCAGTACTTC
>TRBJ2-3|TRBV29-1|-|-
CSVERGPLDRTQYF
TGCAGCGTTGAACGAGGACCCCTCGATCGTACGCAGTATTTT
>TRBJ2-1|TRBV7-9|TRBD2|-
CASSKTSGTRNEQFF
TGTGCCAGCTCCAAGACTAGCGGGACCCGCAATGAGCAGTTCTTC
>TRBJ1-2|TRBV9|TRBD1|-
CASSTGGWNYGYTF
TGTGCCAGCAGCACAGGGGGCTGGAACTATGGCTACACCTTC
>TRBJ2-5|TRBV27|TRBD2|once
CASSPLAGGQETQYF
TGTGCCAGCAGTCCCCTAGCGGGAGGCCAAGAGACCCAGTACTTC
>TRBJ2-7|TRBV7-2|-|-
CASSAGVPYEQYF
TGTGCCAGCAGCGCCGGGGTACCCTACGAGCAGTACTTC
>TRBJ1-5|TRBV30|TRBD1|-
CAWSVGLSDRANQPQHF
TGTGCCTGGAGTGTAGGTCTATCGGACAGGGCGAACCAGCCCCAGCATTTT
>TRBJ2-5|TRBV12-3/TRBV12-4|-|-
CASSLTGRSVTQYF
TGTGCCAGCAGTTTAACAGGGAGGTCCGTGACCCAGTACTTC
>TRBJ1-5|TRBV15|-|-
CATSRDPGGNQPQHF
TGTGCCACCAGCAGAGATCCGGGGGGAAATCAGCCCCAGCATTTT
>TRBJ2-4|TRBV12-3/TRBV12-4|TRBD2|-
CASSQAGVAKNIQYF
TGTGCCAGCAGCCAAGCGGGAGTGGCCAAAAACATTCAGTACTTC
>TRBJ2-3|TRBV18|-|-
CASSPRLATDTQYF
TGTGCCAGCTCACCAAGGCTTGCAACAGATACGCAGTATTTT
>TRBJ2-5|TRBV5-6|TRBD2|once
CASSRPSGGETQYF
TGTGCCAGCAGTCGACCTAGCGGAGGGGAGACCCAGTACTTC
>TRBJ2-5|TRBV20-1|TRBD2|-
CSARVYSGTETQYF
TGCAGTGCTAGAGTCTATAGCGGGACAGAGACCCAGTACTTC
>TRBJ2-1|TRBV7-2|-|-
CASSRDWLAEQFF
TGTGCCAGCAGCCGGGACTGGCTCGCTGAGCAGTTCTTC
>TRBJ2-2|TRBV29-1|-|-
CSAYNTGELFF
TGCAGCGCCTACAACACCGGGGAGCTGTTTTTT
>TRBJ2-3|TRBV4-1|-|-
CASSQAGATDTQYF
TGCGCCAGCAGCCAAGCGGGAGCCACAGATACGCAGTATTTT